This T cell receptor beta chain was profiled in a study of cytomegalovirus exposure and HLA in healthy donors. Study at large: Among the approximately 370 donors who were genotyped, approximately 83% fell in the genetic ancestry cluster that is associated with self-reported Caucasian donors.

13 Jbeta primers and 60 Vbeta primers were used for the PCR. The method was immunoSEQ multiplex PCR; TCRdb's version includes in-frame clones alone and lacks a portion of them. The sample contains 190,000 or so clones, less than 90% of which appear only once. Donors showed nominal health when sampled, although they likely had unrecorded immune exposures. This clonotype was obtained from a man aged 50 or older in good health and CMV-seronegative. What was sequenced was PBMCs.

CDR3 residues: CASSLGGRESPLHF. CDR3 DNA: TGTGCCAGCAGCCTAGGGGGGAGGGAATCACCCCTCCACTTT. The chain links TRBV11-3 to TRBJ1-6, with D perhaps TRBD1 (6 bases). This CDR3 region has 14 residues. V was cut by 5 bases and J by 10 bases, with 15 bases left in between. Germline V gene lookup returns CDR1 SGHNT and CDR2 YENEEA.